Included here is one T cell receptor (beta chain) sequence, with context. Under the authors' procedure: The authors estimated nucleated cell counts from reference gene primer amplification. The protocol was immunoSEQ multiplex PCR, while the TCRdb copy is restricted to in-frame clones and leaves out a portion. The V and J calls and the clone size are those of that table, but D and trimming were determined from the DNA. The sample includes approximately 25,000 clones, roughly 89% of them seen just once. The data are from a study of blood T cell repertoires in COVID-19. Overall study context: Spain, Italy and the United States supplied samples that represented acute and convalescent COVID-19.

Trimming cost V 3 bases and J 7 bases; bases outside gene matches: 7. Germline V CDR1 and CDR2: SGDLS, YYNGEE. The CDR3 runs 14 residues. The V and J genes are TRBV9 and TRBJ2-1, with TRBD1 identical over 7 bases. Material for sequencing was peripheral blood. The receptor was derived from a woman of 80 years or more with active or convalescent COVID-19. CDR3 residues: CASSEGQVLNEQFF. The CDR3 DNA reads TGTGCCAGCAGCGAAGGACAGGTGCTAAATGAGCAGTTCTTC. The full variable domain, completed using reference TRBV9 and TRBJ2-1, is DSGVTQTPKHLITATGQRVTLRCSPRSGDLSVYWYQQSLDQGLQFLIQYYNGEERAKGNILERFSAQQFPDLHSELNLSSLELGDSALYFCASSEGQVLNEQFFGPGTRLTVL.